The clone carrying this T cell receptor (beta chain) occurred once. The data belong to a study of blood T cell repertoires in COVID-19. Across the whole study: The United States, Italy and Spain provided the acute and convalescent COVID-19 samples. PBMCs, B-cell-depleted T cells, or T cells provided the cDNA or gDNA that made up the material.

Germline CDR1 reads SGHAT; CDR2 reads FQNNGV. This CDR3 contains 15 residues. V lost 2 bases and J lost 10, with 15 bases in between. Original data processing: Amplified reference gene primers provided the basis for estimating nucleated cell counts. Only in-frame clones appear in the TCRdb table, and some are missing; sequencing was by immunoSEQ multiplex PCR. V, J and clone size derive from that table, while D and trimming were established from the DNA sequence. The sample yields approximately 15,000 clones, around 77% seen once. Sequencing used peripheral blood. The TCR sequence derives from a human donor in a cohort sampled during active COVID-19. This chain links TRBV11-2 with TRBJ1-6; maybe TRBD1 (5 bases). This CDR3 reads CASSLSRGGGSPLHF. In DNA, the CDR3 is TGTGCCAGCAGCTTATCGAGGGGAGGAGGGTCACCCCTCCACTTT.